This T cell receptor beta chain was found in a study of T cell repertoires in cytomegalovirus infection. A remark on this clonotype: Its cognate antigen is unknown.

The CDR3 is 12 residues long. The V and J ends lost 4 bases and 2 bases respectively, with 6 bases between them. The germline V gene encodes CDR1 SQVTM and CDR2 ANQGSEA. TCRdb itself ran the reads through MiXCR, one entry per CDR3 protein. The table records approximately 910,000 distinct CDR3 sequences, roughly a third of them present only once. The sequences come from cultured CD8+ T cells from PBMCs, collected from culture after CMV antigen stimulation. The sequence was collected from a human donor in good health (CMV status not recorded). Some clones in this sample may be carry-over from other donors' samples. The gene calls are TRBV29-1 and TRBJ1-5, with a possible D match to TRBD1 (6 bases). The chain's CDR3 is CSVGQGNQPQHF. The CDR3 region has the DNA TGCAGCGTTGGACAGGGCAATCAGCCCCAGCATTTT. The full variable domain, in which reference TRBV29-1 and TRBJ1-5 provide the parts outside the CDR3, is SAVISQKPSRDICQRGTSLTIQCQVDSQVTMMFWYRQQPGQSLTLIATANQGSEATYESGFVIDKFPISRPNLTFSTLTVSNMSPEDSSIYLCSVGQGNQPQHFGDGTRLSIL.